One sample yielded the 24 T cell receptor beta chains listed below, sequenced in a study of blood T cell repertoires in COVID-19. Some clones are missing from TCRdb's copy, which holds only in-frame ones; the method was immunoSEQ multiplex PCR. The data contain roughly 60,000 clones, 65% to 85% of them seen just once; the ten biggest clones take up 25%. The source material was peripheral blood. All receptors come from a human donor in a cohort sampled during active COVID-19.

This clone was seen just once. V and J are TRBV5-1 and TRBJ2-1, with 7 bases aligning to TRBD2. V gave up 4 bases and J gave up 2 bases; unmatched junction bases: 3. The germline gives CDR1 SGHRS, CDR2 YFSETQ. The CDR3 contains 14 residues. In DNA form, the CDR3 reads TGCGCCAGCAGCCCGGGGAGGGCCTACAATGAGCAGTTCTTC. Protein product: CASSPGRAYNEQFF.

Only one count was recorded for this clone. V gene TRBV19 combines with J gene TRBJ2-7; 12 nucleotides match TRBD1. Germline CDR1 and CDR2: LNHDA and SQIVND (reference sequence). The CDR3 is made up of 15 amino acids. V lost 1 base, J lost 7 bases, and 5 bases stayed unmatched. As DNA, the CDR3 is TGTGCCAGTAGTATAGTCGGGACAGGGGGCACGGAGCAGTACTTC. Its translation is CASSIVGTGGTEQYF.

CDR3 coding DNA: TGTGCCAGCAGCTTAAGCGGCGGGAGTGTCTCCTACAATGAGCAGTTCTTC. This translates into CASSLSGGSVSYNEQFF. V and J are TRBV7-3 and TRBJ2-1, with 7 positions matching TRBD2. Germline CDR1 is SGHTA and CDR2 is FQGTGA. The V and J ends lost 1 base and 0 bases, in that order; junction bases with no gene match: 6. There are 17 residues in the CDR3.

The chain is built from TRBV19 and TRBJ1-1, with a possible D match to TRBD1 (6 bases). The CDR3 extends over 13 amino acids. CDR1 and CDR2 (germline): LNHDA, SQIVND (reference sequence). Trimming removed 7 bases at V and 1 base at J, with 10 bases between. CDR3 region: CASTNRENTEAFF. The DNA for the CDR3 is TGTGCCAGTACTAACAGGGAGAACACTGAAGCTTTCTTT.

The rearrangement joins TRBV4-1 to TRBJ2-3; D might be TRBD2 (5 bases). CDR3 length: 12 amino acids. CDR1 and CDR2 from the germline V gene are MGHRA and YSYEKL. Trimming pared 4 bases from V and 7 bases from J, leaving 9 bases between. CDR3 loop: CASSLLGNTQYF. The CDR3 DNA sequence: TGCGCCAGCAGCCTTCTCGGGAATACGCAGTATTTT.

This sequence joins TRBV18 and TRBJ1-6; D might be TRBD1 (5 bases). The CDR3 is made up of 17 amino acids. V gave up 2 bases and J gave up 10 bases, with 21 bases separating them. Germline V lookup: CDR1 KGHSH, CDR2 LQKENI. Here the CDR3 DNA reads TGTGCCAGCTCACCAGCGAGTTCAGGACCTGGGGGGTCACCCCTCCACTTT. Amino acids: CASSPASSGPGGSPLHF.

This clone was seen just once. This chain joins TRBV21-1 and TRBJ2-7; the table's D gene call, TRBD1, was not cross checked with the DNA. TRBV21-1 represents a pseudogene. There are 16 residues in the CDR3. CDR3: CASKMATGHHHYEQYF. Here the CDR3 DNA reads TGTGCCAGCAAAATGGCGACAGGCCACCACCACTACGAGCAGTACTTC.

The chain joins TRBV3-1 (or the pseudogene TRBV3-2) to TRBJ2-7; D not resolved. V dropped 7 bases and J dropped 6 bases, with 16 bases sitting between them. The CDR3 runs to 13 residues. Germline values: CDR1 LGHDT, CDR2 YNNKEL (reference sequence). DNA of the CDR3: TGTGCCAGCACCCACGGGTCCTTAATCGAGCAGTACTTC. It codes for CASTHGSLIEQYF.

The gene calls are TRBV7-2 and TRBJ2-7, with 12 bases lining up with TRBD1. Germline-derived CDR1 and CDR2 are SGHTA and FQGNSA. CDR3 length: 15 residues. J was trimmed by 3 bases and V by 5 bases; bases with no gene match: 5. As DNA, the CDR3 is TGTGCCAGCAGCCCCGGGACAGGGGGCCTCTACGAGCAGTACTTC. It yields the protein CASSPGTGGLYEQYF.

CDR3 loop: CASSEISGNTIYF. CDR3 DNA: TGTGCCAGCAGTGAGATCTCTGGAAACACCATATATTTT. The chain employs TRBV7-2 and TRBJ1-3; no clear D gene. The CDR3 totals 13 residues. Germline lookup yields CDR1 SGHTA and CDR2 FQGNSA. Trimming took 6 bases from V and 0 from J, leaving 6 bases between them.

The V call is TRBV18, the J call TRBJ1-1; D perhaps matches TRBD1 (5 bases). The CDR3 has 13 amino acids. The germline gives CDR1 KGHSH, CDR2 LQKENI. The V gene lost 4 bases and the J gene lost 3 bases, with 9 bases spanning the gap. The CDR3 loop reads CASSQGIDTEAFF. The DNA of the CDR3 is TGTGCCAGCTCACAGGGGATCGACACTGAAGCTTTCTTT.

This clone is a singleton in its sample. J is TRBJ1-6 and V is TRBV19; 7 bases fit TRBD1. The V gene end was trimmed by 7 bases and the J gene end by 4 bases; junction bases not matched to a gene: 7. The CDR3 extends over 15 amino acids. Germline V lookup: CDR1 LNHDA, CDR2 SQIVND (reference sequence). The chain's CDR3 is CASKPGQTYNSPLHF. CDR3 in DNA: TGTGCCAGTAAACCGGGACAGACTTATAATTCACCCCTCCACTTT.

This chain connects TRBV7-9 to TRBJ2-7; possible D gene TRBD1, 7 bases. The CDR3 runs 14 residues. Trimming removed 4 bases from V and 7 bases from J, with 17 bases in between. Germline lookup yields CDR1 SEHNR and CDR2 FQNEAQ (reference sequence). The CDR3 protein is CASSSQGGTGEQYF. Written as DNA, the CDR3 is TGTGCCAGCAGCTCTCAGGGGGGAACGGGAGAGCAGTACTTC.

The V and J genes are TRBV7-2 and TRBJ2-7; 11 nucleotides match TRBD2. This CDR3 contains 16 residues. Trimming took 0 bases from V and 4 from J; bases not matched to a gene: 5. Germline CDR1 and CDR2: SGHTA and FQGNSA. The CDR3 region has the DNA TGTGCCAGCAGCTTAGCGGCTAGCGGGGGGCTTTACGAGCAGTACTTC. This translates into CASSLAASGGLYEQYF.

The rearrangement uses TRBV6-2 or TRBV6-3 and TRBJ1-1; 8 bases are shared with TRBD1. The CDR3 length is 16 residues. Per germline, CDR1 MNHEY and CDR2 SVGEGT. V shed 2 bases, J shed 1 base, and the junction held 6 bases outside the gene matches. CDR3 sequence (DNA): TGTGCCAGCAGTTACAAAACAGGGGGATGGAACACTGAAGCTTTCTTT. It translates to CASSYKTGGWNTEAFF.

This sequence joins TRBV18 and TRBJ1-1; TRBD1 is a possible D gene (5 bases). Trimming took 2 bases from V and 6 from J, leaving 10 bases between them. The CDR3 totals 13 residues. Germline V lookup: CDR1 KGHSH, CDR2 LQKENI. This CDR3 is CASSPGGNSEAFF. CDR3 in DNA: TGTGCCAGCTCACCAGGGGGGAATTCTGAAGCTTTCTTT. The complete variable domain, with remaining parts taken from reference TRBV18 and TRBJ1-1, reads NAGVMQNPRHLVRRRGQEARLRCSPMKGHSHVYWYRQLPEEGLKFMVYLQKENIIDESGMPKERFSAEFPKEGPSILRIQQVVRGDSAAYFCASSPGGNSEAFFGQGTRLTVV.

This sequence joins TRBV4-3 and TRBJ1-2; maybe TRBD1 (5 bases). The CDR3 runs 16 residues. Trimming cost V 0 bases and J 1 base, with 12 bases left between them. The germline CDR1 and CDR2 sequences are LGHNA and YSLEER. CDR3 sequence (DNA): TGCGCCAGCAGCCAAGATGGGGGGGGTATTAACTATGGCTACACCTTC. Translated: CASSQDGGGINYGYTF.

The chain combines TRBV28 with TRBJ1-1; D may be TRBD1 (5 bases). The germline V gene encodes CDR1 MDHEN and CDR2 SYDVKM. The V and J ends lost 8 bases and 4 bases respectively, with 14 bases between them. The CDR3 runs to 13 residues. This CDR3 reads CASPGPGGTEAFF. The CDR3 DNA sequence: TGTGCCAGCCCCGGACCGGGGGGCACTGAAGCTTTCTTT.

This chain joins TRBV7-9 and TRBJ2-5, with D maybe TRBD1 (5 bases). Trimming stripped 5 bases from V and 5 bases from J, with 12 bases between. Germline assignment: CDR1 SEHNR and CDR2 FQNEAQ (reference sequence). This CDR3 region has 13 residues. The CDR3 is CASSLRQKETQYF. DNA of the CDR3: TGTGCCAGCAGCCTACGACAGAAGGAGACCCAGTACTTC. Full variable domain (rest looked up from reference TRBV7-9 and TRBJ2-5): DTGVSQNPRHKITKRGQNVTFRCDPISEHNRLYWYRQTLGQGPEFLTYFQNEAQLEKSRLLSDRFSAERPKGSFSTLEIQRTEQGDSAMYLCASSLRQKETQYFGPGTRLLVL.

J is TRBJ1-5 and V is TRBV5-6, with D hard to call. Germline V CDR1 and CDR2: SGHDT, YYEEEE. V was pared by 0 bases and J by 0 bases, with 7 bases between. The CDR3 has 15 amino acids. DNA of the CDR3: TGTGCCAGCAGCTTGGAACGGTATAGCAATCAGCCCCAGCATTTT. This translates into CASSLERYSNQPQHF.

J is TRBJ2-3 and V is TRBV15; 15 bases line up with TRBD2. The J segment lost 3 bases and the V segment lost 5 bases, leaving 6 bases of the junction unmatched. Germline V gene data show CDR1 as LNHNV and CDR2 as YYDKDF (reference sequence). The CDR3 has 17 residues. CDR3 coding DNA: TGTGCCACCAGCCCCGGACTAGCGGGGGGGCTTACAGATACGCAGTATTTT. It translates to CATSPGLAGGLTDTQYF.

The V and J genes are TRBV7-2 and TRBJ2-7, with 7 bases matching TRBD2. V was clipped by 5 bases and J by 0 bases; unmatched bases: 4. This CDR3 spans 14 amino acids. CDR1 is SGHTA and CDR2 is FQGNSA in the germline V gene. Written as DNA, the CDR3 is TGTGCCAGCAGCAGGGGACTAACCTCCTACGAGCAGTACTTC. Protein: CASSRGLTSYEQYF.

The table lists this clone with a few counts. The chain has TRBV6-2 or TRBV6-3 and TRBJ1-1; TRBD1 matches 8 bases. V shed 4 bases and J 10 bases; nucleotides not matched to a gene: 17. The germline CDR1 and CDR2 sequences are MNHEY and SVGEGT. The length of the CDR3 is 16 residues. In DNA, the CDR3 is TGTGCCAGCAGTTCACACGTAGGGACAGGTACAAGCCCAGCTTTCTTT. Amino acid sequence: CASSSHVGTGTSPAFF.

The chain has TRBV7-9 and TRBJ1-3, with a possible D match to TRBD1 (5 bases). Germline V CDR1 and CDR2: SEHNR, FQNEAQ (reference sequence). V lost 0 bases and J 2 bases, leaving 11 bases between the germline ends. CDR3 size: 16 residues. The CDR3 coding sequence is TGTGCCAGCAGCTTAGCGTTAGGGGTGACTGGAAACACCATATATTTT. Protein: CASSLALGVTGNTIYF.